This T cell receptor beta chain derives from a study of long-term antiretroviral therapy in people with HIV (dated by TCRdb to between 2021 and 2024). As for the study more broadly: The earliest samples were collected approximately a decade before the 2015 WHO recommendation for immediate ART, a period when ART was typically delayed until CD4 counts fell. Whether ART initiation and durable HIV suppression were associated with changes in peripheral blood TRB repertoire composition and diversity was tested in a retrospective serial study. From 25 to 30 adults with confirmed HIV infection, the cohort provided approximately 190 cryopreserved PBMC samples, gathered serially across a mean of about six years (range 1-12). About 35% of the 30 participants with HIV were female. No cross-contamination during QIAcube processing turned up in test extractions that ran a monoclonal T-cell line alongside about 35 polyclonal samples. Overall results and qualifications from the work: Since PBMC availability was limited, sequencing covered only the TCR beta chain, with no alpha chain pairing. Inferences about post-ART repertoire changes are limited because no data were available on ART adherence, viral resistance or therapy changes. Because cell numbers in pre-ART samples were limited, unsorted PBMC were profiled instead of sorted CD4+ and CD8+ T cells. HIV repertoires had narrower CDR3 length ranges than controls, and the network structure suggested an antigen-experienced repertoire that shifted only slightly toward naive after ART. At every time point, the repertoire was dominated by expanded TRB clones first identified before ART initiation, although this dominance fluctuated and, in many PLHIV, declined after ART. Starting ART was linked to a significant rise in TRB diversity, yet even after long-term ART the diversity remained significantly lower than in transplant donor controls. The samples span the years 2004 to 2017, and the ART regimens used may be less effective than current regimens.

The germline V gene sets CDR1 to SGHRS and CDR2 to YFSETQ. The germline V end is reduced by 0 bases and the J end by 7 bases; junction bases left unmatched: 6. The CDR3 runs 14 amino acids, cysteine and phenylalanine included. CDR3 DNA is the only sequence kept; it has 42 bases, read in frame from the first base. Sequencing of the TRB variable region was done with the immunoSEQ hsTCRB v3.0 assay at survey level resolution. TRB sequencing targeted a depth of about 40,000-55,000 T-cell genomes per sample. Pooled TRB libraries were sequenced on an Illumina MiSeq with a v3 150-cycle kit. The paper's processing steps were these. Analysis of repertoires was carried out in R inside a reproducible Nextflow workflow spanning QC, data transformation and analysis. LymphoSeq2, an R package for exploring AIRR-Seq data, was used to implement custom analyses. Several samples that yielded fewer than 5000 total TRB sequences were excluded, so that around 190 HIV repertoires were analyzed. Of the roughly 190 retained HIV repertoires, approximately 57 were collected before and 120 to 140 after ART initiation. Repertoires were downsampled to 5000 TRB nucleotide sequences, with summary statistics averaged over 100 downsampling iterations. The analysis kept only TRB sequences whose CDR3 regions were at least seven amino acids long. Diversity was assessed using a clonality score derived from Shannon entropy and using the Gini coefficient. In repertoire networks, the top 5000 CDR3 amino acid sequences were linked whenever an edit distance of one separated two sequences. GLIPH2 predicted antigen specificity groups and MHC restriction for TRB CDR3 amino acid sequences. To flag known CMV, EBV, HIV or tissue antigen associations, CDR3 amino acid sequences were matched against VDJdb and McPAS-TCR. Pre-ART, post-ART and control groups were compared with Wilcoxon signed-rank tests and Holm-Bonferroni correction. TCRdb limited this immuneACCESS table to in-frame rearrangements with V and J called. A share of clones is missing; checked studies link under half to unresolved V genes, and the rest is unexplained. D and trimming were read from the DNA, whereas the V and J calls and clone size are those reported in that table. In all, the sample holds 44,000 or so clones, and about 95% of those were seen once. About 3% of the sample is held by the ten biggest clonotypes.

Notes on this clone: Its cognate antigen has yet to be identified. No base quality information exists; no much larger clone differs at one position.

Inclusion was restricted to participants for whom at least one PBMC sample before ART initiation and at least two post-ART samples were available. Every participant with HIV received treatment in the United States of America. Before DNA extraction, cryopreserved samples containing 1-10 million PBMC were thawed and washed. At the time of the earliest PBMC sample, participants with HIV were aged between about 20 and 54 years. Per participant, PBMC samples came from 1-4 timepoints prior to ART initiation and 2-8 timepoints following ART initiation, for a median of 7 samples. For every participant, serial HIV viral load, CD4+ T-cell count, ART history and demographic data were obtained. Genomic DNA was extracted from unsorted PBMC with a Qiagen kit on a QIAcube, processed in batches of 12 samples.

Rearrangement joined TRBV5-1 to TRBJ1-2, with 7 bases matching TRBD1. The material sequenced was unsorted PBMCs, taken 3.7 years after starting antiretroviral therapy. The clonotype was recovered from a woman between 45 and 60 years old with HIV. CDR3 reads: CASSLGGDSRGYTF. Read as DNA, the sequence is TGCGCCAGCAGCTTGGGAGGGGACAGCCGTGGCTACACCTTC. Beyond the CDR3, the reference TRBV5-1 and TRBJ1-2 genes provide the residues; the full variable domain reads: KAGVTQTPRYLIKTRGQQVTLSCSPISGHRSVSWYQQTPGQGLQFLFEYFSETQRNKGNFPGRFSGRQFSNSRSEMNVSTLELGDSALYLCASSLGGDSRGYTFGSGTRLTVV.